This T cell receptor (beta chain) emerged from a study of cytomegalovirus exposure and HLA in healthy donors. General study findings and limits: The productive fraction for most TCR beta V segments was about 87% or about 30% in an earlier analysis. The HLA-A and HLA-B alleles of most subjects were reportedly predicted accurately from TCR beta sequences.

Germline loops: CDR1 SGDLS, CDR2 YYNGEE. The junction had 4 bases not matched to a gene; V was cut back by 3 bases and J by 6 bases. This CDR3 is built from 14 residues. PCR amplification relied on 60 Vbeta primers (plus 13 Jbeta primers). TCRdb's copy holds only in-frame clones and misses some; the assay was immunoSEQ multiplex PCR. The sample lists 150,000 or so clones; approximately 74% were seen once. Unrecorded immune exposure was likely among donors, who were nominally healthy when sampled. About this clone: Its specificity is unknown.

The chain is built from TRBV9 and TRBJ2-2; 8 bases line up with TRBD1. The origin of this receptor is a male donor in good health and CMV-seronegative. The sample taken for sequencing was PBMCs. This chain's CDR3 is CASSATGVPGELFF. The DNA for the CDR3 is TGTGCCAGCAGCGCGACAGGGGTCCCCGGGGAGCTGTTTTTT.